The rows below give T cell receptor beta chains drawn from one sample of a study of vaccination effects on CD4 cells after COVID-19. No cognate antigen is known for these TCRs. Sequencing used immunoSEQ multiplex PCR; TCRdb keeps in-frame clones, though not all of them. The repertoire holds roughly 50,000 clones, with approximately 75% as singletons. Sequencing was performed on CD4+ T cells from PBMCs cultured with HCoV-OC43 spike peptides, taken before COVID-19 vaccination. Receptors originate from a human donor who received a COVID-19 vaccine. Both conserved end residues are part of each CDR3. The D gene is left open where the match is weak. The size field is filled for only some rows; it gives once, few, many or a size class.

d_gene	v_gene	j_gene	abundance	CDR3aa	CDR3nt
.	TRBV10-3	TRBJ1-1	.	CAIGETGRVTEAFF	TGTGCCATCGGAGAAACAGGGCGGGTTACTGAAGCTTTCTTT
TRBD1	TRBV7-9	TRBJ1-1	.	CASSLQGLMNTEAFF	TGTGCCAGCAGCCTACAGGGGTTGATGAACACTGAAGCTTTCTTT
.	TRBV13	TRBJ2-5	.	CASSLGDSETQYF	TGTGCCAGCAGCTTAGGGGACTCAGAGACCCAGTACTTC
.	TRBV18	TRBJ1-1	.	CASSPSGGRTEAFF	TGTGCCAGCTCTCCCTCGGGGGGCCGTACTGAAGCTTTCTTT
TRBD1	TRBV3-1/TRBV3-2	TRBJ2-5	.	CASSPITDRGRRETQYF	TGTGCCAGCAGCCCAATTACGGACAGGGGGCGACGAGAGACCCAGTACTTC
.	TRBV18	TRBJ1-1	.	CASSADLNTEAFF	TGTGCCAGCTCGGCGGATTTGAACACTGAAGCTTTCTTT
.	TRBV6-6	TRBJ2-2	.	CASSRGTLNTGELFF	TGTGCCAGCAGTAGGGGTACTCTTAACACCGGGGAGCTGTTTTTT
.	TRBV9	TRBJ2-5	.	CASSSWDNQETQYF	TGTGCCAGCAGCTCGTGGGACAACCAAGAGACCCAGTACTTC
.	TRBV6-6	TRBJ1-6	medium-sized	CASAPLGPYNSPLHF	TGTGCCAGCGCCCCCCTGGGACCGTACAATTCACCCCTCCACTTT
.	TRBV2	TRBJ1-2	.	CASSGRGRGTNYGYTF	TGTGCCAGCAGTGGACGGGGACGGGGGACTAACTATGGCTACACCTTC
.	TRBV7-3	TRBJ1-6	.	CASSLRGDSPLHF	TGTGCCAGCAGCTTAAGGGGCGATTCACCCCTCCACTTT
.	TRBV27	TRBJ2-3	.	CASRTLGLTDTQYF	TGTGCCAGCAGAACCTTAGGGTTGACAGATACGCAGTATTTT
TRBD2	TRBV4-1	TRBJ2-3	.	CASSRVSGTSGGTSTDTQYF	TGCGCCAGCAGCCGAGTATCCGGGACTAGCGGGGGGACTAGCACAGATACGCAGTATTTT
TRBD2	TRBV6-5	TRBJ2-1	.	CASSYAGGAGNEQFF	TGTGCCAGCAGTTACGCCGGGGGGGCCGGGAATGAGCAGTTCTTC
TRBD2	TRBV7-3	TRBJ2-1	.	CASSSLPGGSYEQFF	TGTGCCAGCAGCTCTCTCCCGGGGGGGTCCTATGAGCAGTTCTTC
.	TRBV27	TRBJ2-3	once	CASKERTDTQYF	TGTGCCAGCAAGGAGCGCACAGATACGCAGTATTTT
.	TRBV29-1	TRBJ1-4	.	CSVRHFGSEKLFF	TGCAGCGTCCGACATTTTGGGAGTGAAAAACTGTTTTTT
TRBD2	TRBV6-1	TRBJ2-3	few	CASSEGPAGGADTQYF	TGTGCCAGCAGTGAAGGGCCGGCGGGGGGCGCGGATACGCAGTATTTT
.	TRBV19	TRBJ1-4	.	CASRDMGPTKEKLFF	TGTGCCAGTAGGGACATGGGACCCACAAAAGAAAAACTGTTTTTT
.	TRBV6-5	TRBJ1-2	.	CASRSGGLYGYTF	TGTGCCAGCAGAAGTGGGGGTCTCTATGGCTACACCTTC
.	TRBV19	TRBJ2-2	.	CASSMGGHTGELFF	TGTGCCAGTAGTATGGGGGGGCACACCGGGGAGCTGTTTTTT
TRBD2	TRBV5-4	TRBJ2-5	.	CASSLGGSGGADETQYF	TGTGCCAGCAGCTTAGGTGGTAGCGGGGGGGCCGATGAGACCCAGTACTTC
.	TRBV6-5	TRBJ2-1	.	CASSYSIWTDNEQFF	TGTGCCAGCAGTTACTCGATCTGGACGGACAATGAGCAGTTCTTC
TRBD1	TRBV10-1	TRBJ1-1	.	CASSERTGKNTEAFF	TGCGCCAGCAGTGAGAGGACAGGGAAGAACACTGAAGCTTTCTTT
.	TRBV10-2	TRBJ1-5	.	CASSRQGNQPQHF	TGCGCCAGCAGTCGACAGGGCAATCAGCCCCAGCATTTT
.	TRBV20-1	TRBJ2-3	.	CSAAIPDTQYF	TGCAGTGCTGCCATCCCAGATACGCAGTATTTT
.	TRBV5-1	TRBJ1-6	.	CASSFITDHNSPLHF	TGCGCCAGCAGCTTTATAACGGACCATAATTCACCCCTCCACTTT
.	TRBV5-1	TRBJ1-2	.	CASSLYPGTPYGYTF	TGCGCCAGCAGCTTGTACCCCGGGACACCCTATGGCTACACCTTC
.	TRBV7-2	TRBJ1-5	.	CASTVSWDQPQHF	TGTGCCAGCACGGTCAGCTGGGATCAGCCCCAGCATTTT
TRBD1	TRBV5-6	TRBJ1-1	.	CASSFWTGVKGTEAFF	TGTGCCAGCAGCTTCTGGACAGGGGTGAAGGGGACTGAAGCTTTCTTT
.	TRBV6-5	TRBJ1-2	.	CASSYKGVGEGYTF	TGTGCCAGCAGTTACAAGGGCGTGGGGGAGGGCTACACCTTC
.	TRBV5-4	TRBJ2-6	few	CASSSSRGANVLTF	TGTGCCAGCAGCAGCAGTAGAGGGGCCAACGTCCTGACTTTC
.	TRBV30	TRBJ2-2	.	CAWSVSKTGELFF	TGTGCCTGGAGTGTATCTAAAACCGGGGAGCTGTTTTTT
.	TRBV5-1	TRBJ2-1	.	CASSSRGAGSNEQFF	TGCGCCAGCAGCTCCCGGGGGGCCGGTTCCAATGAGCAGTTCTTC
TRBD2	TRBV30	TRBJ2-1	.	CAWSRYGEGEQFF	TGTGCCTGGAGTCGGTATGGGGAGGGAGAGCAGTTCTTC
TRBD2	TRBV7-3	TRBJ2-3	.	CASSLAGGRTDTQYF	TGTGCCAGCAGCTTAGCGGGGGGGCGCACAGATACGCAGTATTTT
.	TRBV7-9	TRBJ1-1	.	CASSLSGMNTEAFF	TGTGCCAGCAGCTTAAGCGGAATGAACACTGAAGCTTTCTTT
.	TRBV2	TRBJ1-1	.	CASRTTLANTEAFF	TGTGCCAGCAGAACTACTCTGGCGAACACTGAAGCTTTCTTT
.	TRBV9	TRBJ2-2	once	CASSVAVAGELFF	TGTGCCAGCAGCGTAGCGGTCGCCGGGGAGCTGTTTTTT
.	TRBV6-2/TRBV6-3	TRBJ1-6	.	CASSYSTITLHF	TGTGCCAGCAGTTATAGCACAATAACCCTCCACTTT
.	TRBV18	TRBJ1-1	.	CASSPSGETEAFF	TGTGCCAGCTCACCATCGGGGGAAACTGAAGCTTTCTTT
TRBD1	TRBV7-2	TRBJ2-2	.	CASSTRDRVYTGELFF	TGTGCCAGCAGCACCCGGGACAGGGTGTACACCGGGGAGCTGTTTTTT
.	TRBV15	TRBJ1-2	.	CATSRSRTEANYGYTF	TGTGCCACCAGCAGATCGAGGACAGAAGCTAACTATGGCTACACCTTC
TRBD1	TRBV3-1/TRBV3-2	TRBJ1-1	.	CASSQDGTGDTEAFF	TGTGCCAGCAGCCAAGATGGGACAGGGGACACTGAAGCTTTCTTT
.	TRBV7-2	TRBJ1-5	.	CASSLGGRQPQHF	TGTGCCAGCAGCTTGGGGGGGCGTCAGCCCCAGCATTTT
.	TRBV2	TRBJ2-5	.	CASSRTPPQETQYF	TGTGCCAGCTCCAGGACACCTCCCCAAGAGACCCAGTACTTC
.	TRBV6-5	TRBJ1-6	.	CASRQGINNSPLHF	TGTGCCAGCAGACAGGGAATTAATAATTCACCCCTCCACTTT
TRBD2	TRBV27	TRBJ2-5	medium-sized	CASSPGTTSVETQYF	TGTGCCAGCAGTCCCGGGACTACTTCTGTGGAGACCCAGTACTTC
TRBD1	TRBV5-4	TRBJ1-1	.	CASGLAGGPTEAFF	TGTGCCAGCGGATTAGCAGGGGGTCCCACTGAAGCTTTCTTT
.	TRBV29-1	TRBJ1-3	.	CSVGSFGNTIYF	TGCAGCGTTGGGTCTTTCGGAAACACCATATATTTT
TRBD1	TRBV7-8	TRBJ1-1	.	CASSLDRGNTEAFF	TGTGCCAGCAGCCTGGACAGGGGGAACACTGAAGCTTTCTTT
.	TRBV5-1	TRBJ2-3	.	CASSVYIQPDTQYF	TGCGCCAGCAGCGTCTACATACAACCAGATACGCAGTATTTT
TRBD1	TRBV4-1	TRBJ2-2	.	CASSHTPGQHNTGELFF	TGCGCCAGCAGCCATACCCCGGGACAGCATAACACCGGGGAGCTGTTTTTT
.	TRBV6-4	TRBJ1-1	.	CASSDSWGTEAFF	TGTGCCAGCAGTGACTCGTGGGGGACTGAAGCTTTCTTT
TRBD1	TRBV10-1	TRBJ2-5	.	CASSENRGRRETQYF	TGCGCCAGCAGTGAAAACAGGGGCCGGCGGGAGACCCAGTACTTC